This passage covers 14 T cell receptor beta chains from one sample sequenced in a study of cytomegalovirus exposure and HLA in healthy donors. Use of 60 Vbeta and 13 Jbeta primers characterized the PCR. Method: immunoSEQ multiplex PCR; TCRdb's copy keeps in-frame clones and lacks some. The repertoire holds about 160,000 clones, with 60% to 80% as singletons. What was sequenced was PBMCs. These receptors were obtained from a woman aged 50 to 60 in good health and CMV-seropositive.

The genes are TRBV4-3 and TRBJ1-4; 7 bases are a match to TRBD1. Germline-derived CDR1 and CDR2 are LGHNA and YSLEER. Unmatched junction bases numbered 13, after V lost 0 bases and J lost 0 bases. This CDR3 spans 20 amino acids. CDR3 sequence (DNA): TGCGCCAGCAGCCAAGATCTGATCAGGGGGTGGTTTGCAACTAATGAAAAACTGTTTTTT. This gives the protein CASSQDLIRGWFATNEKLFF.

The chain joins TRBV6-1 to TRBJ1-1; 8 nucleotides agree with TRBD1. The J segment lost 1 base and the V segment lost 1 base, leaving 8 bases of the junction unmatched. Germline V CDR1 and CDR2: MNHNS, SASEGT. The CDR3 contains 17 residues. CDR3 protein: CASSEVWGQDTNTEAFF. CDR3 nucleotides: TGTGCCAGCAGTGAAGTATGGGGACAGGACACGAACACTGAAGCTTTCTTT.

The rearrangement links TRBV28 to TRBJ1-1; 7 nucleotides match TRBD1. Trimming took 2 bases from V and 6 from J; bases not matched to a gene: 12. The CDR3 has 16 amino acids. CDR1 is MDHEN and CDR2 is SYDVKM in the germline V gene. This CDR3 is CASSLIRGQVGAEAFF. As DNA, the CDR3 is TGTGCCAGCAGTTTAATCCGTGGACAGGTCGGGGCTGAAGCTTTCTTT. Supplemented by reference TRBV28 and TRBJ1-1, the full variable domain reads DVKVTQSSRYLVKRTGEKVFLECVQDMDHENMFWYRQDPGLGLRLIYFSYDVKMKEKGDIPEGYSVSREKKERFSLILESASTNQTSMYLCASSLIRGQVGAEAFFGQGTRLTVV.

The chain uses TRBV7-2 and TRBJ2-1; D gene ambiguous. Germline CDR1 reads SGHTA; CDR2 reads FQGNSA. The CDR3 contains 15 residues. The ends were cut back, 8 bases at V and 6 bases at J, with 20 bases in the middle. CDR3 sequence reads: CASRSILGAPNEQFF. CDR3 DNA: TGTGCCAGCCGTTCAATTCTCGGAGCCCCCAATGAGCAGTTCTTC.

This chain uses TRBV2 with TRBJ1-4; a possible D gene is TRBD1 (5 bases). The CDR3 contains 14 residues. V lost 3 bases and J lost 5, with 10 bases in between. In germline, CDR1 is SNHLY, CDR2 FYNNEI. The CDR3 DNA is TGTGCCAGCAGTGACAGGGCGGCAAATGAAAAACTGTTTTTT. Its protein product is CASSDRAANEKLFF.

The chain links TRBV5-1 to TRBJ2-5, with 10 bases matching TRBD2. The CDR3 extends over 15 amino acids. Germline V gene lookup returns CDR1 SGHRS and CDR2 YFSETQ. Losses at the gene ends were 4 bases for V and 4 bases for J; bases not matched to a gene: 7. CDR3 amino acids: CASSLVAGGGETQYF. The CDR3, as DNA: TGCGCCAGCAGCCTCGTAGCGGGAGGCGGAGAGACCCAGTACTTC.

Only a few counts were recorded for this clone. The V call is TRBV28, the J call TRBJ2-6; tentative D call: TRBD2 (7 bases). The V end lost 7 bases, the J end lost 5 bases, and 21 bases lay between the germline ends. Germline V gene data show CDR1 as MDHEN and CDR2 as SYDVKM. The CDR3 length is 17 residues. The CDR3 region has the DNA TGTGCCAGCACCGAGGGAAGGGGGGGAGGTAGGGCCAACGTCCTGACTTTC. Translation gives CASTEGRGGGRANVLTF. Looking up the rest from reference TRBV28 and TRBJ2-6 gives the full variable domain: DVKVTQSSRYLVKRTGEKVFLECVQDMDHENMFWYRQDPGLGLRLIYFSYDVKMKEKGDIPEGYSVSREKKERFSLILESASTNQTSMYLCASTEGRGGGRANVLTFGAGSRLTVL.

The V and J genes are TRBV2 and TRBJ2-2; TRBD1 matches 7 bases. Trimming took 6 bases from V and 0 from J; bases not matched to a gene: 4. The CDR3 loop spans 15 amino acids. Germline V CDR1 and CDR2: SNHLY, FYNNEI. DNA of the CDR3: TGTGCCAGCAGGGGGACAGATGCGAACACCGGGGAGCTGTTTTTT. This translates into CASRGTDANTGELFF.

The J gene is TRBJ2-3, the V gene TRBV6-1, with 8 bases lining up with TRBD1. Unmatched junction bases numbered 8, after V lost 6 bases and J lost 3 bases. Germline V gives CDR1 MNHNS, CDR2 SASEGT. The CDR3 runs 15 residues. CDR3: CASRWTGRPTDTQYF. DNA for the CDR3: TGTGCCAGCAGGTGGACAGGGCGACCAACAGATACGCAGTATTTT.

The chain has TRBV9 and TRBJ1-1, with D uncertain. The germline V gene has CDR1 SGDLS and CDR2 YYNGEE. V was trimmed by 4 bases and J by 4 bases, leaving 11 bases between them. This CDR3 is 13 amino acids long. CDR3 protein: CASSLGSGTEAFF. The CDR3 nucleotides read TGTGCCAGCAGCTTGGGTTCGGGCACTGAAGCTTTCTTT.

The V and J genes are TRBV27 and TRBJ2-1, with D hard to call. This CDR3 spans 16 amino acids. CDR1 is MNHEY, CDR2 SMNVEV, per germline (reference sequence). Trimming pared 0 bases from V and 4 bases from J, leaving 13 bases between. This CDR3 reads CASSLSPGTAYNEQFF. In nucleotides, the CDR3 is TGTGCCAGCAGTTTATCGCCAGGAACGGCATACAATGAGCAGTTCTTC.

V and J are TRBV4-2 and TRBJ1-1; D perhaps matches TRBD1 (6 bases). Germline CDR1 LGHNA, CDR2 YNFKEQ. This CDR3 is built from 15 residues. V was pared by 0 bases and J by 1 base, with 9 bases between. CDR3 loop: CASSQDWGQNTEAFF. The DNA for the CDR3 is TGTGCCAGCAGCCAAGATTGGGGACAGAACACTGAAGCTTTCTTT.

V gene TRBV7-3 combines with J gene TRBJ2-1, with D maybe TRBD2 (6 bases). Trimming shortened V by 6 bases and J by 0 bases, and 12 bases separated the two germline ends. CDR1 and CDR2 (germline): SGHTA, FQGTGA. The CDR3 covers 15 residues. CDR3 nucleotide sequence: TGTGCCAGCAGGTTAGCGGTGAGCTCCTACAATGAGCAGTTCTTC. It translates to CASRLAVSSYNEQFF.

The V gene is TRBV7-2, the J gene TRBJ2-1; D is undetermined. The CDR3 loop spans 15 amino acids. Trimming took off 1 base at V and 2 bases at J, with 9 bases between the two ends. Per the germline V gene, CDR1 is SGHTA and CDR2 is FQGNSA. The CDR3 DNA is TGTGCCAGCAGCTTAGGTTTAGTTACCTACAATGAGCAGTTCTTC. As protein: CASSLGLVTYNEQFF.